These 26 T cell receptor beta chains were sequenced from one sample in a study of spatial heterogeneity in lung cancer. TCRdb processed the 5' RACE reads anew with MiXCR; each CDR3 protein has one entry. The sample has around 27,000 distinct CDR3 sequences; about 6% are singletons. Time point given: blood at routine non-recurrence follow-up after resection. Unsorted tumor, nontumor lung tissue or cryopreserved PBMC supplied the whole RNA. The specimen was PBMCs, collected at follow-up. The receptors derive from a male donor with early-stage non-small cell lung cancer.

The table lists this clonotype with many counts. CDR3 in amino acids: CASSSTTGVNQPQHF. CDR3 coding DNA: TGTGCCAGCAGCTCTACTACAGGTGTAAATCAGCCCCAGCATTTT. This sequence joins TRBV7-9 and TRBJ1-5, with D perhaps matching TRBD1 (5 bases). CDR1 is SEHNR, CDR2 FQNEAQ, per germline (reference sequence). V was shortened by 4 bases and J by 4 bases, with 14 bases between the two germline ends. This CDR3 contains 15 residues.

CDR3 nucleotides: TGTGCCAGCAGCTCCTGGACAGGGGGCAATGAGCAGTTCTTC. Protein sequence: CASSSWTGGNEQFF. The chain carries TRBV7-9 and TRBJ2-1; TRBD1 matches 10 bases. Germline CDR1 and CDR2: SEHNR and FQNEAQ (reference sequence). After removal of 4 bases from V and 6 bases from J, the junction contained 3 bases not matched to a gene. This CDR3 comprises 14 residues.

This clonotype was detected many times. J is TRBJ2-3 and V is TRBV4-3; 7 bases agree with TRBD1. The junction had 6 bases not matched to a gene; V was cut back by 0 bases and J by 9 bases. There are 14 residues in the CDR3. Germline CDR1 is LGHNA and CDR2 is YSLEER. The CDR3 nucleotides are TGCGCCAGCAGCCAAGATCAACACAGGGGAACGCAGTATTTT. This gives the protein CASSQDQHRGTQYF.

This clonotype was found many times. This chain uses TRBV12-3 or TRBV12-4 with TRBJ1-4, with 11 bases aligning to TRBD1. J lost 6 bases, V lost 5 bases, and 2 bases had no gene match. The CDR3 sequence is 14 residues long. The CDR3 DNA follows: TGTGCCAGCAGTCGGACAGGGGGCGATGAAAAACTGTTTTTT. Translation gives CASSRTGGDEKLFF.

Note on this clonotype: One junction end does not reproduce the germline sequence, and a read error may be involved. V is TRBV11-2 and J is TRBJ2-7; maybe TRBD1 (5 bases). Germline V lookup: CDR1 SGHAT, CDR2 FQNNGV. There are 15 residues in the CDR3. CDR3 nucleotides: TGTGTCAGCAGCTCCCCTCGCAGGGCCGGCCACGAGCAGTACTTC. It yields the protein CVSSSPRRAGHEQYF.

This clonotype was seen only a few times. The chain couples TRBV20-1 to TRBJ1-3, with 7 bases identical to TRBD1. Germline CDR1 reads DFQATT; CDR2 reads SNEGSKA (reference sequence). V was clipped by 4 bases and J by 0 bases; unmatched bases: 3. The CDR3 is 14 amino acids. The CDR3 spells CSANGQDSGNTIYF. Written as DNA, the CDR3 is TGCAGTGCTAACGGACAGGACTCTGGAAACACCATATATTTT.

In this sample, this clonotype turned up many times. CDR3 protein: CASSPQGADSPLHF. The CDR3 DNA reads TGTGCCAGCAGCCCTCAGGGTGCGGATTCACCCCTCCACTTT. The rearrangement joins TRBV7-2 to TRBJ1-6, with a weak D call TRBD1 (5 bases). The CDR3 is made up of 14 amino acids. V gave up 5 bases and J gave up 8 bases, with 13 bases separating them. Germline V gene sequence: CDR1 SGHTA, CDR2 FQGNSA.

V gene TRBV10-3 combines with J gene TRBJ1-5; no definite D call. V lost 3 bases and J lost 3, with 9 bases in between. CDR1 is ENHRY, CDR2 SYGVKD, per germline. CDR3 length equals 14 residues. The CDR3 region is CAISDQDLNQPQHF. CDR3 in DNA: TGTGCCATCAGTGACCAGGACCTCAATCAGCCCCAGCATTTT.

Only a few counts were recorded for this clonotype. The chain carries TRBV6-2 or TRBV6-3 and TRBJ2-1; D might be TRBD1 or TRBD2, each matching 5 bases. Germline V gives CDR1 MNHEY, CDR2 SVGEGT. Trimming left V 11 bases short and J 0 bases short, with 14 bases between. The CDR3 runs to 14 residues. This CDR3 is CAVRGASSYNEQFF. The CDR3 nucleotides read TGTGCCGTCAGAGGGGCAAGCTCCTACAATGAGCAGTTCTTC.

This clonotype was counted many times. This chain connects TRBV12-3 or TRBV12-4 to TRBJ2-1, with D perhaps being TRBD1 or TRBD2 (5 bases each). V was trimmed by 4 bases and J by 1 base, leaving 29 bases between them. This CDR3 has 21 amino acids. The CDR3 reads CASSSFLGLGGEVRSYNEQFF. The CDR3 DNA is TGTGCCAGCAGTTCCTTCTTGGGCCTTGGGGGAGAGGTGAGGTCCTACAATGAGCAGTTCTTC.

This clonotype was counted many times. V and J are TRBV30 and TRBJ1-3; D unresolved. Trimming shortened V by 2 bases and J by 3 bases, and 8 bases separated the two germline ends. In germline, CDR1 is GTSNPN, CDR2 SVGIG (reference sequence). This CDR3 has 13 residues. CDR3 in DNA: TGTGCCTGGAGTTTGTTTGTTGGAAACACCATATATTTT. Encoded protein: CAWSLFVGNTIYF.

In its sample, this clonotype was seen a few times. This chain connects TRBV24-1 to TRBJ2-5; D call uncertain. The CDR3 consists of 15 residues. The V end lost 3 bases, the J end lost 1 base, and 11 bases lay between the germline ends. Germline CDR1 is KGHDR and CDR2 is SFDVKD. The CDR3 coding sequence is TGTGCCACCAGTGATCCCTCGCAACCCCAAGAGACCCAGTACTTC. This codes for CATSDPSQPQETQYF.

The chain couples TRBV3-1 to TRBJ2-2, with D unresolved. The CDR3 spans 13 residues. CDR1 LGHDT and CDR2 YNNKEL come from the germline V gene (reference sequence). V was shortened by 4 bases and J by 4 bases, with 7 bases between the two germline ends. CDR3 DNA: TGTGCCAGCAGCCTTATACCCACCGGGGAGCTGTTTTTT. Translated, it gives CASSLIPTGELFF.

The chain employs TRBV2 and TRBJ2-7; D is ambiguous. Germline CDR1 reads SNHLY; CDR2 reads FYNNEI. V was pared by 2 bases and J by 3 bases, with 5 bases between. The length of the CDR3 is 12 residues. The CDR3 DNA sequence: TGTGCCAGCAGTGAAAGAGGCTACGAGCAGTACGTC. This sequence encodes CASSERGYEQYV.

This clonotype was counted only a few times. The rearrangement links TRBV20-1 to TRBJ2-3, with a tentative D call TRBD2 (6 bases). CDR1 DFQATT and CDR2 SNEGSKA come from the germline V gene (reference sequence). This CDR3 region has 11 residues. Trimming stripped 5 bases from V and 3 bases from J, with 6 bases between. The CDR3: CSAGGTDTQYF. In nucleotides, the CDR3 is TGCAGTGCTGGGGGGACAGATACGCAGTATTTT.

This clonotype was counted only a few times. The rearrangement uses TRBV7-2 and TRBJ2-1; D may be TRBD2 (6 bases). The germline V and J ends were trimmed by 0 bases and 8 bases, with 11 bases remaining between them. The germline CDR1 and CDR2 sequences are SGHTA and FQGNSA. CDR3 size: 14 residues. CDR3 sequence reads: CASSLASGGDEQFF. Written as DNA, the CDR3 is TGTGCCAGCAGCTTAGCGAGTGGCGGGGATGAGCAGTTCTTC.

This clonotype was counted a few times. The chain carries TRBV27 and TRBJ2-4, with 7 positions matching TRBD2. This CDR3 is 15 amino acids long. V was pared by 5 bases and J by 0 bases, with 4 bases of the junction left unmatched. Germline CDR1 is MNHEY and CDR2 is SMNVEV (reference sequence). The CDR3 reads CASSNGGIAKNIQYF. DNA of the CDR3: TGTGCCAGCAGTAACGGGGGGATAGCCAAAAACATTCAGTACTTC.

This clonotype appeared many times. The chain combines TRBV20-1 with TRBJ2-1; TRBD2 matches 7 bases. J lost 1 base, V lost 3 bases, and 3 bases had no gene match. Germline V CDR1 and CDR2: DFQATT, SNEGSKA (reference sequence). The CDR3 runs 14 residues. CDR3 bases: TGCAGTGCTAGCGGGACTACGTCCTACAATGAGCAGTTCTTC. Its protein is CSASGTTSYNEQFF.

This clonotype was seen at least ten times. V is TRBV11-2 and J is TRBJ1-6; tentatively, D is TRBD1 (6 bases). The CDR3 has 15 residues. Trimming stripped 1 base from V and 7 bases from J, with 11 bases between. Germline CDR1 is SGHAT and CDR2 is FQNNGV. The CDR3 is CASSLVRGYNSPLHF. The CDR3, as DNA: TGTGCCAGCAGCTTAGTGAGGGGGTACAATTCACCCCTCCACTTT.

This chain uses TRBV7-6 with TRBJ2-7; a weak D match, TRBD2 (5 bases). The CDR3 covers 15 residues. Germline values: CDR1 SGHVS, CDR2 FNYEAQ. V was cut by 1 base and J by 0 bases, with 10 bases left in between. The chain's CDR3 is CASSLGNRGSYEQYF. The DNA for the CDR3 is TGTGCCAGCAGCTTAGGAAACCGGGGCTCCTACGAGCAGTACTTC.

This clonotype was seen at least ten times. The chain is built from TRBV9 and TRBJ2-1, with 11 bases fitting TRBD2. This CDR3 has 16 residues. V was clipped by 4 bases and J by 7 bases; unmatched bases: 10. CDR1 and CDR2 (germline): SGDLS, YYNGEE. As DNA, the CDR3 is TGTGCCAGCAGCCAATCTAGCGGGGGGTTTCGGAATGAGCAGTTCTTC. This encodes CASSQSSGGFRNEQFF.

This clonotype was observed at least ten times. This CDR3 reads CASSQGSDEQYF. The CDR3 DNA reads TGTGCCAGCAGCCAAGGGTCTGATGAGCAGTACTTC. J is TRBJ2-7 and V is TRBV3-1; D unclear. This CDR3 has 12 amino acids. Trimming took 1 base from V and 7 from J, leaving 8 bases between them. Germline loops: CDR1 LGHDT, CDR2 YNNKEL (reference sequence).

The chain joins TRBV5-1 to TRBJ2-3; tentatively, D is TRBD2 (6 bases). The CDR3 has 14 amino acids. V was shortened by 5 bases and J by 4 bases, with 14 bases between the two germline ends. Germline V gene sequence: CDR1 SGHRS, CDR2 YFSETQ. The CDR3: CASSVSGRADTQYF. In nucleotides, the CDR3 is TGCGCCAGCAGTGTAAGCGGGCGGGCAGATACGCAGTATTTT.

Many counts were recorded for this clonotype. CDR3 coding DNA: TGTGCCAGTAGGCCCGGGACAGCCCTGAGCAATCAGCCCCAGCATTTT. This encodes CASRPGTALSNQPQHF. The chain carries TRBV19 and TRBJ1-5; TRBD1 matches 7 bases. Germline values: CDR1 LNHDA, CDR2 SQIVND (reference sequence). Losses at the gene ends were 6 bases for V and 1 base for J; bases not matched to a gene: 9. The CDR3 is 16 residues long. Full variable domain (remainder filled in from reference TRBV19 and TRBJ1-5): DGGITQSPKYLFRKEGQNVTLSCEQNLNHDAMYWYRQDPGQGLRLIYYSQIVNDFQKGDIAEGYSVSREKKESFPLTVTSAQKNPTAFYLCASRPGTALSNQPQHFGDGTRLSIL.

The table lists this clonotype with a few counts. The gene calls are TRBV29-1 and TRBJ1-4; TRBD1 is a possible D gene (5 bases). Trimming cost V 8 bases and J 8 bases, with 15 bases left between them. The CDR3 has 12 amino acids. Germline-derived CDR1 and CDR2 are SQVTM and ANQGSEA. CDR3 coding DNA: TGCAGCATGGCGGGGGTTGGAGAAAAACTGTTTTTT. Encoded protein: CSMAGVGEKLFF. Filled out from reference TRBV29-1 and TRBJ1-4, the complete variable domain reads SAVISQKPSRDICQRGTSLTIQCQVDSQVTMMFWYRQQPGQSLTLIATANQGSEATYESGFVIDKFPISRPNLTFSTLTVSNMSPEDSSIYLCSMAGVGEKLFFGSGTQLSVL.

The sample holds a few counts of this clonotype. The J gene is TRBJ1-2, the V gene TRBV7-2, with D perhaps matching TRBD1 (6 bases). V gave up 10 bases and J gave up 5 bases, with 17 bases separating them. The CDR3 has 13 amino acids. Germline V gene sequence: CDR1 SGHTA, CDR2 FQGNSA. CDR3 coding DNA: TGTGCCACCGCGCAGGGGTCGGAATATGGCTACACCTTC. It yields the protein CATAQGSEYGYTF.